This TCR beta chain was sequenced during a study of blood T cell repertoires in COVID-19. Trimming took off 0 bases at V and 2 bases at J, with 10 bases between the two ends. Germline loops: CDR1 MDHEN, CDR2 SYDVKM. CDR3 length: 15 residues. The assay was immunoSEQ multiplex PCR, and TCRdb's table has in-frame clones only and misses some. The sample contains 70,000 to 75,000 clones, roughly 82% of which appear only once. The TCR originated in a woman between 55 and 75 years old with acute or convalescent COVID-19. Sequencing was performed on peripheral blood. The V call is TRBV28, the J call TRBJ1-1, with D hard to call. CDR3 sequence reads: CASSLWSAGNTEAFF. CDR3 nucleotide sequence: TGTGCCAGCAGTTTATGGTCGGCGGGAAACACTGAAGCTTTCTTT.